The 10 T cell receptor beta chains reported below all come from one sample, sequenced in a study of blood T cells in healthy people across ages. Primed by a sample-barcoded 5' primer and a J-beta primer mix, a second PCR proceeded for about 7 to 11 cycles. TCRdb reanalysed the 5' RACE reads using MiXCR and keeps one entry per CDR3 protein. The table includes roughly 1.4 million distinct CDR3 sequences, roughly 59% detected once. What was sequenced was blood. The receptors were gathered from a man aged 18 to 29 in good health.

CDR3 nucleotides: TGTGCCAGCAGCCTGTGGACAGATGAGCAGTTCTTC. It encodes CASSLWTDEQFF. The J gene is TRBJ2-1, the V gene TRBV7-9; D perhaps matches TRBD1 (6 bases). The V end lost 5 bases, the J end lost 8 bases, and 10 bases lay between the germline ends. The CDR3 is 12 residues long. Germline V gene lookup returns CDR1 SEHNR and CDR2 FQNEAQ (reference sequence).

V usage is TRBV18 and J usage is TRBJ2-7; D may be TRBD2 (6 bases). Gene TRBJ2-5 matches the end of the DNA better, so the J call may be wrong. CDR3 length: 14 amino acids. CDR1 is KGHSH, CDR2 LQKENI, per germline. CDR3 protein: CASSPSGRLETQYF. Written as DNA, the CDR3 is TGTGCCAGCTCACCGTCAGGGAGGTTAGAGACCCAGTACTTC.

The chain has TRBV7-8 and TRBJ1-6, with TRBD1 matching over 9 bases. Germline CDR1 is SGHVS and CDR2 is FQNEAQ. The CDR3 sequence is 15 residues long. Trimming cost V 5 bases and J 7 bases; bases outside gene matches: 6. The CDR3 region has the DNA TGTGCCAGCAGCCCGTGGACAGGGGAAAATTCACCCCTCCACTTT. Its translation is CASSPWTGENSPLHF.

The chain couples TRBV12-3 or TRBV12-4 to TRBJ1-2, with TRBD1 identical over 9 bases. Trimming took 3 bases from V and 6 from J; bases not matched to a gene: 8. The length of the CDR3 is 15 residues. This CDR3 reads CASSFGGTGWNGYTF. The CDR3 DNA sequence: TGTGCCAGCAGTTTTGGTGGGACAGGGTGGAATGGCTACACCTTC.

This clonotype appeared a few times. The chain combines TRBV15 with TRBJ1-1; D possibly corresponds to TRBD1 (5 bases). The germline V and J ends were trimmed by 6 bases and 5 bases, with 10 bases remaining between them. Germline V CDR1 and CDR2: LNHNV, YYDKDF (reference sequence). This CDR3 has 12 residues. The CDR3 reads CATSFGTTEAFF. In DNA, the CDR3 is TGTGCCACCAGTTTCGGGACTACTGAAGCTTTCTTT. The variable domain in full, completed from reference TRBV15 and TRBJ1-1, reads DAMVIQNPRYQVTQFGKPVTLSCSQTLNHNVMYWYQQKSSQAPKLLFHYYDKDFNNEADTPDNFQSRRPNTSFCFLDIRSPGLGDTAMYLCATSFGTTEAFFGQGTRLTVV.

In DNA form, the CDR3 reads TGTGCCAGCAGACTACGTACAGGGGGCGTTTATGGCTACACCTTC. It specifies CASRLRTGGVYGYTF. The chain combines TRBV7-2 with TRBJ1-2; 9 bases fit TRBD1. In germline, CDR1 is SGHTA, CDR2 FQGNSA. CDR3 length equals 15 residues. Trimming removed 6 bases from V and 5 bases from J; junction bases left unmatched: 10.

The chain recombines TRBV14 with TRBJ2-3, with D hard to call. The CDR3 has 13 residues. CDR1 is SGHDN, CDR2 FVKESK, per germline. Trimming cost V 1 base and J 5 bases, with 7 bases left between them. The CDR3 DNA sequence: TGTGCCAGCAGCCAAGTGCGGATAGATACGCAGTATTTT. Translated, it gives CASSQVRIDTQYF. Variable domain in full (rest from reference TRBV14 and TRBJ2-3): EAGVTQFPSHSVIEKGQTVTLRCDPISGHDNLYWYRRVMGKEIKFLLHFVKESKQDESGMPNNRFLAERTGGTYSTLKVQPAELEDSGVYFCASSQVRIDTQYFGPGTRLTVL.

The chain joins TRBV4-2 to TRBJ2-7, with D perhaps TRBD1 (6 bases). TRBJ2-1 matches the DNA end more closely, so the J call is doubtful. Germline values: CDR1 LGHNA, CDR2 YNFKEQ. The CDR3 contains 14 residues. This CDR3 is CASSPGTSSYEQFF. The CDR3 nucleotides read TGTGCCAGCAGCCCTGGGACATCGTCCTACGAGCAGTTCTTC.

The CDR3 DNA follows: TGTGCCACACTGATAGACAATGAGCAGTTCTTC. Residues: CATLIDNEQFF. V is TRBV10-3 and J is TRBJ2-1; no firm D call. This CDR3 region has 11 residues. V lost 10 bases and J 5 bases, leaving 9 bases between the germline ends. Per germline, CDR1 ENHRY and CDR2 SYGVKD.

The rearrangement joins TRBV5-6 to TRBJ1-1; possible D gene TRBD1, 6 bases. Germline CDR1 is SGHDT and CDR2 is YYEEEE. The CDR3 is 15 residues long. V was cut by 1 base and J by 10 bases, with 20 bases left in between. Here the CDR3 DNA reads TGTGCCAGCAGCTTGCGTGGGACATATAACATGAGAGCTTTCTTT. This codes for CASSLRGTYNMRAFF.